Listed below are T cell receptor beta chains from one sample, sequenced in a study of beta chain features in type 1 diabetes. Generated by immunoSEQ multiplex PCR, the TCRdb table keeps only in-frame clones and is missing some. The sample yields 350,000 to 450,000 clones, around 16% seen once. The specimen sequenced was naive CD4+ T cells from blood. The receptors come from a woman under 30 in good health. Each CDR3 is given with its conserved first and last residue. Each record gives: clone size, J gene, D gene, V gene, CDR3 protein, CDR3 DNA. A D gene is named only where the DNA matches it firmly. Clone size appears in some rows only: once, few, many, or a class for an expanded clone.

. | TRBJ2-3 | . | TRBV30 | CAWSVGRLLGTNTDTQYF | TGTGCCTGGAGTGTTGGCAGGCTTTTAGGTACCAACACAGATACGCAGTATTTT
few | TRBJ1-5 | TRBD1 | TRBV15 | CATSPGQDRQPQHF | TGTGCCACCAGCCCAGGACAGGACAGACAGCCCCAGCATTTT
few | TRBJ2-1 | TRBD2 | TRBV2 | CASRGRLAGVYEQFF | TGTGCCAGCAGAGGGAGACTAGCGGGAGTCTATGAGCAGTTCTTC
. | TRBJ2-1 | . | TRBV7-2 | CASSSGHREQFF | TGTGCCAGCAGCTCCGGACATAGGGAGCAGTTCTTC
. | TRBJ2-1 | TRBD1 | TRBV7-3 | CASSRRQGIYNEQFF | TGTGCCAGCAGCCGCCGACAGGGGATTTACAATGAGCAGTTCTTC
few | TRBJ1-2 | TRBD1 | TRBV4-3 | CASSREDRPYGYTF | TGCGCCAGCAGCCGAGAGGACAGGCCCTATGGCTACACCTTC
. | TRBJ2-6 | . | TRBV4-1 | CASSQAQQTSGSGANVLTF | TGCGCCAGCAGCCAAGCACAACAGACATCCGGCTCTGGGGCCAACGTCCTGACTTTC
. | TRBJ1-5 | . | TRBV29-1 | CSVLTGRNQPQHF | TGCAGCGTATTAACAGGGCGCAATCAGCCCCAGCATTTT
. | TRBJ2-3 | . | TRBV5-4 | CASSSAGGADTQYF | TGTGCCAGCAGCAGTGCCGGGGGAGCGGATACGCAGTATTTT
. | TRBJ2-1 | . | TRBV7-3 | CASSLAGSYNEQFF | TGTGCCAGCAGCTTAGCAGGCTCCTACAATGAGCAGTTCTTC
few | TRBJ2-7 | TRBD1 | TRBV2 | CASSVRQGAYEQYF | TGTGCCAGCAGTGTACGACAGGGGGCCTACGAGCAGTACTTC